The rows below give T cell receptor beta chains drawn from one sample of a study of T cell changes during pregnancy in multiple sclerosis. Sequenced by immunoSEQ multiplex PCR; TCRdb stores in-frame clones only, minus some. This sample has 75,000 to 80,000 clones, with roughly 90% found just once. This sample comprised peripheral blood, obtained before pregnancy. All receptors derive from a female donor with multiple sclerosis, enrolled in a pregnancy study. The conserved cysteine and the conserved F or W are not part of the CDR3 here.

CDR3aa: ASSGQGPTNTGELF
v_gene: TRBV2
j_gene: TRBJ2-2

CDR3aa: ASSGTGYGQPQH
v_gene: TRBV6-1
j_gene: TRBJ1-5

CDR3aa: ASSSGQTGELF
v_gene: TRBV11-2
j_gene: TRBJ2-2

CDR3aa: ASQTSSYNEQF
v_gene: TRBV5-1
j_gene: TRBJ2-1

CDR3aa: ASTDGESSYNSPLH
v_gene: TRBV2
j_gene: TRBJ1-6

CDR3aa: ATPLPGLAGTGELF
v_gene: TRBV30
j_gene: TRBJ2-2

CDR3aa: ASSETGSGLF
v_gene: TRBV10-2
j_gene: TRBJ1-4

CDR3aa: ASSLVTQAGSPLH
v_gene: TRBV5-6
j_gene: TRBJ1-6

CDR3aa: ASSLDGGAGEYNEQF
v_gene: TRBV7-3
j_gene: TRBJ2-1

CDR3aa: ASSLDGAPSYEQY
v_gene: TRBV5-1
j_gene: TRBJ2-7

CDR3aa: SVRALGGSSYNEQF
v_gene: TRBV29-1
j_gene: TRBJ2-1

CDR3aa: ASSQSGGQTGYGYT
v_gene: TRBV23-1
j_gene: TRBJ1-2

CDR3aa: ASQRAFHTEAF
v_gene: TRBV27
j_gene: TRBJ1-1

CDR3aa: ASSYWRTDTQY
v_gene: TRBV6-5
j_gene: TRBJ2-3

CDR3aa: ASSDMKRGVSTGELF
v_gene: TRBV25-1
j_gene: TRBJ2-2

CDR3aa: ASSQDLQRGSTDTQY
v_gene: TRBV4-2
j_gene: TRBJ2-3

CDR3aa: AIRESGQAGGYT
v_gene: TRBV10-3
j_gene: TRBJ1-2

CDR3aa: ASSTVGGNTIY
v_gene: TRBV2
j_gene: TRBJ1-3

CDR3aa: SVARTGRTEQY
v_gene: TRBV29-1
j_gene: TRBJ2-7

CDR3aa: ASSPNAVSADTQY
v_gene: TRBV7-3
j_gene: TRBJ2-3

CDR3aa: ASSPTGGLTEAF
v_gene: TRBV7-3
j_gene: TRBJ1-1

CDR3aa: ASSETLTGGFGYT
v_gene: TRBV6-1
j_gene: TRBJ1-2

CDR3aa: ASSFDRGGDGYT
v_gene: TRBV7-8
j_gene: TRBJ1-2

CDR3aa: ASSQRQATYEQY
v_gene: TRBV4-1
j_gene: TRBJ2-7

CDR3aa: ASSRVGQRNEKLF
v_gene: TRBV19
j_gene: TRBJ1-4

CDR3aa: ASRGRGGSYNEQF
v_gene: TRBV7-9
j_gene: TRBJ2-1

CDR3aa: ATSRDTTGRGYT
v_gene: TRBV15
j_gene: TRBJ1-2

CDR3aa: ASARDRGNYGYT
v_gene: TRBV2
j_gene: TRBJ1-2

CDR3aa: ASSEGDRAYEQY
v_gene: TRBV2
j_gene: TRBJ2-7

CDR3aa: ASSRGGGVYEQY
v_gene: TRBV27
j_gene: TRBJ2-7

CDR3aa: ASSLIHSSYNEQF
v_gene: TRBV5-1
j_gene: TRBJ2-1

CDR3aa: ASSLEGNSGYT
v_gene: TRBV9
j_gene: TRBJ1-2

CDR3aa: ASSRAGVAYEQY
v_gene: TRBV10-1
j_gene: TRBJ2-7

CDR3aa: ASSGQGRAGELF
v_gene: TRBV2
j_gene: TRBJ2-2

CDR3aa: ASSEPGQGARNTIY
v_gene: TRBV7-7
j_gene: TRBJ1-3

CDR3aa: ASSPQVNTEAF
v_gene: TRBV6-5
j_gene: TRBJ1-1

CDR3aa: ASRTGRGSPSEAF
v_gene: TRBV27
j_gene: TRBJ1-1

CDR3aa: ASSPRGRSYNEQF
v_gene: TRBV11-3
j_gene: TRBJ2-1

CDR3aa: ASSDGEYT
v_gene: TRBV2
j_gene: TRBJ1-2

CDR3aa: ASSFEETQY
v_gene: TRBV5-1
j_gene: TRBJ2-5

CDR3aa: ASSPRQGAEQY
v_gene: TRBV2
j_gene: TRBJ2-7